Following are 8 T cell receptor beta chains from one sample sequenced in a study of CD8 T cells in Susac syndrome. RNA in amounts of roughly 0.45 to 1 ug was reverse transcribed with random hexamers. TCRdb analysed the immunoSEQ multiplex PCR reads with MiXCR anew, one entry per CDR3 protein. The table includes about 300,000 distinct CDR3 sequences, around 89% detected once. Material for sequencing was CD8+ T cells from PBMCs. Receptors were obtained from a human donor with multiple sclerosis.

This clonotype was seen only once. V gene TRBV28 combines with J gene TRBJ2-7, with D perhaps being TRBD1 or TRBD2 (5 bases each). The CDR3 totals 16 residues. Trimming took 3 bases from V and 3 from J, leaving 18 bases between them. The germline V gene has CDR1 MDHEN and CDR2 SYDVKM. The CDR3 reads CASSFLTGPGSYEQYF. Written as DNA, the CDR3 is TGTGCCAGCAGTTTCTTAACGGGACCAGGCAGCTACGAGCAGTACTTC.

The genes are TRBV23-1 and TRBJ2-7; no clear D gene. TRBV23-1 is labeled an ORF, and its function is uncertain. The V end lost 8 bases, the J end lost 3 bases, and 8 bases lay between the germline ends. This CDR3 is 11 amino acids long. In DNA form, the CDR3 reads TGCGCCAGCGTATCAAACTACGAGCAGTACTTC. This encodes CASVSNYEQYF.

The CDR3 reads CASRNPPPGQGACKNIQYF. For the CDR3, the DNA is TGTGCCAGCAGGAATCCCCCCCCCGGACAGGGGGCTTGCAAAAACATTCAGTACTTC. The chain combines TRBV6-1 with TRBJ2-4; TRBD1 aligns across 11 bases. The V segment lost 6 bases and the J segment 3 bases; nucleotides outside the gene matches: 16. The CDR3 is 19 residues long. Germline CDR1 is MNHNS and CDR2 is SASEGT.

CDR3 DNA: TGTGCCAGCAGCCACGGGGGGGCAGGAGAGACCCAGTACTTC. Protein sequence: CASSHGGAGETQYF. The V call is TRBV13, the J call TRBJ2-5; TRBD2 aligns across 8 bases. The germline CDR1 and CDR2 sequences are PRHDT and FYEKMQ (reference sequence). V was clipped by 5 bases and J by 4 bases; unmatched bases: 6. The CDR3 covers 14 residues. Supplemented by reference TRBV13 and TRBJ2-5, the full variable domain reads AAGVIQSPRHLIKEKRETATLKCYPIPRHDTVYWYQQGPGQDPQFLISFYEKMQSDKGSIPDRFSAQQFSDYHSELNMSSLELGDSALYFCASSHGGAGETQYFGPGTRLLVL.

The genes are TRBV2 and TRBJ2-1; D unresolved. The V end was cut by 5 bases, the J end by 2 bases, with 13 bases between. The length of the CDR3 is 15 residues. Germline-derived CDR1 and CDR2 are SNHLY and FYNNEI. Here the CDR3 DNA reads TGTGCCAGCAGTAAACCCAAGTACGCCTACAATGAGCAGTTCTTC. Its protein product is CASSKPKYAYNEQFF.

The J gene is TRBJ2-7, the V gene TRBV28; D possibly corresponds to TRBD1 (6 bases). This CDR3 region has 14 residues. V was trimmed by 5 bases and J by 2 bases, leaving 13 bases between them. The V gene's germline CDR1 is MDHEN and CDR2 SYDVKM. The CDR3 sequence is CASSLLGAAYEQYF. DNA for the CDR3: TGTGCCAGCAGTCTATTGGGGGCCGCCTACGAGCAGTACTTC.

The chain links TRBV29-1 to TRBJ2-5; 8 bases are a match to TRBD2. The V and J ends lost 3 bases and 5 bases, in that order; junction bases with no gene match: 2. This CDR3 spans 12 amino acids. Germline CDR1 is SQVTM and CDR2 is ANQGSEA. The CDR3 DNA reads TGCAGCGTTGACGGCGGGAGGGAGACCCAGTACTTC. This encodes CSVDGGRETQYF.

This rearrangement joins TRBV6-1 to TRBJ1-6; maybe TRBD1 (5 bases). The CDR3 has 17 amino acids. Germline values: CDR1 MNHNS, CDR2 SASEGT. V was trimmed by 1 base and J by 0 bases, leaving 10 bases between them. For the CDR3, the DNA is TGTGCCAGCAGTGAAGTTCCAAGGGGCTCCTATAATTCACCCCTCCACTTT. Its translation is CASSEVPRGSYNSPLHF.